A single sample is the source of the 25 T cell receptor beta chains below, sequenced in a study of cytomegalovirus exposure and HLA in healthy donors. PCR employed 60 Vbeta and 13 Jbeta primers. Clones were read by immunoSEQ multiplex PCR, and TCRdb kept only the in-frame ones, dropping some. The sample has roughly 150,000 clones, roughly four fifths seen once; the top ten hold 1.5% to 1.9%. Sequenced: PBMCs. The receptors derive from a man in his forties in good health and CMV-seronegative.

This chain joins TRBV5-6 and TRBJ1-5; D might be TRBD1 (5 bases). The CDR3 length is 14 residues. V was cut by 0 bases and J by 7 bases, with 11 bases left in between. Germline loops: CDR1 SGHDT, CDR2 YYEEEE. CDR3 amino acids: CASSLEGVVQPQHF. CDR3 coding DNA: TGTGCCAGCAGCTTGGAAGGGGTTGTGCAGCCCCAGCATTTT.

Worth noting for this clone: A junction boundary mismatches the germline segment, possibly from a read error. The chain is built from TRBV28 and TRBJ2-4, with D tentatively TRBD2 (6 bases). The length of the CDR3 is 17 residues. The germline CDR1 and CDR2 sequences are MDHEN and SYDVKM. For the CDR3, the DNA is TGTGCCAGCAGTTTTAGCCTGGAGGGTTTAGCCAAAAACAGTCAGTACTTC. Its protein product is CASSFSLEGLAKNSQYF.

This clone was seen a handful of times. This chain links TRBV13 with TRBJ2-1; tentatively, D is TRBD1 (6 bases). Germline CDR1 and CDR2: PRHDT and FYEKMQ (reference sequence). This CDR3 comprises 14 residues. Trimming removed 1 base at V and 5 bases at J, with 9 bases between. CDR3 in amino acids: CASSLDYRDNEQFF. In DNA form, the CDR3 reads TGTGCCAGCAGCTTAGATTACAGGGACAATGAGCAGTTCTTC.

This clone was seen a handful of times. CDR3 DNA: TGTGCCAGCAGCCCCCGGGTGAATGAAAAACTGTTTTTT. It codes for CASSPRVNEKLFF. This rearrangement joins TRBV14 to TRBJ1-4; no clear D gene. V lost 4 bases, J lost 5 bases, and 8 bases lay in between. The CDR3 spans 13 residues. Germline-derived CDR1 and CDR2 are SGHDN and FVKESK. Variable domain in full (rest from reference TRBV14 and TRBJ1-4): EAGVTQFPSHSVIEKGQTVTLRCDPISGHDNLYWYRRVMGKEIKFLLHFVKESKQDESGMPNNRFLAERTGGTYSTLKVQPAELEDSGVYFCASSPRVNEKLFFGSGTQLSVL.

This chain joins TRBV6-6 and TRBJ2-1; a possible D gene is TRBD2 (6 bases). Germline-derived CDR1 and CDR2 are MNHNY and SVGAGI (reference sequence). V lost 6 bases, J lost 6 bases, and 15 bases lay in between. This CDR3 spans 14 amino acids. CDR3 DNA sequence: TGTGCCAGCAGAATATCGACTAGTCGCAATGAGCAGTTCTTC. It translates to CASRISTSRNEQFF.

V gene TRBV5-6 combines with J gene TRBJ2-7, with 13 nucleotides matching TRBD2. Germline V gene sequence: CDR1 SGHDT, CDR2 YYEEEE. The CDR3 extends over 16 amino acids. With V trimmed by 4 bases and J by 5 bases, 9 bases remained unmatched. The CDR3 nucleotides are TGTGCCAGCAGCCTAGGGACTAGCGGGATATTTAACGAGCAGTACGTC. Protein product: CASSLGTSGIFNEQYV.

The chain employs TRBV5-1 and TRBJ2-1; the match to TRBD2 covers 7 bases. V was clipped by 4 bases and J by 6 bases; unmatched bases: 10. CDR3 length equals 15 residues. Germline lookup yields CDR1 SGHRS and CDR2 YFSETQ. The CDR3 bases are TGCGCCAGCAGCCGCTCCAGGGCTAGCGGCAATGAGCAGTTCTTC. Residues: CASSRSRASGNEQFF.

As DNA, the CDR3 is TGTGCCAGTAGTACCAAACCAGGGGGTTCGGCTAATGAAAAACTGTTTTTT. Its translation is CASSTKPGGSANEKLFF. The genes are TRBV19 and TRBJ1-4, with 7 bases matching TRBD1. The CDR3 consists of 17 residues. After removal of 4 bases from V and 3 bases from J, the junction contained 11 bases not matched to a gene. From germline, CDR1 is LNHDA and CDR2 SQIVND (reference sequence).

This clone showed up just a few times. The chain is built from TRBV15 and TRBJ1-2; D is uncertain. There are 14 residues in the CDR3. Per the germline V gene, CDR1 is LNHNV and CDR2 is YYDKDF (reference sequence). The germline V and J ends were trimmed by 1 base and 1 base, with 7 bases remaining between them. The CDR3 DNA follows: TGTGCCACCAGCAGAGCAGCGAATAACTATGGCTACACCTTC. Its translation is CATSRAANNYGYTF.

This chain links TRBV19 with TRBJ1-5; 10 nucleotides align to TRBD1. The CDR3 runs to 15 residues. V shed 6 bases, J shed 5 bases, and the junction held 7 bases outside the gene matches. The germline CDR1 and CDR2 sequences are LNHDA and SQIVND (reference sequence). In DNA form, the CDR3 reads TGTGCCAGTAGCCCCCCGACAGGGGGCGATCAGCCCCAGCATTTT. It encodes CASSPPTGGDQPQHF.

J is TRBJ2-3 and V is TRBV6-5; D might be TRBD2 (5 bases). Germline CDR1 reads MNHEY; CDR2 reads SVGAGI. V was trimmed by 0 bases and J by 1 base, leaving 8 bases between them. This CDR3 region has 15 residues. CDR3 sequence reads: CASSYSGARTDTQYF. The DNA of the CDR3 is TGTGCCAGCAGTTACTCGGGAGCGCGCACAGATACGCAGTATTTT.

The genes are TRBV18 and TRBJ2-5; D unresolved. The CDR3 sequence is 15 residues long. Between the trimmed V and J ends, which lost 0 bases and 7 bases, there was a span of 15 bases. CDR1 KGHSH and CDR2 LQKENI come from the germline V gene. The DNA for the CDR3 is TGTGCCAGCTCACCACCAAACGGAGATAGAGGGACCCAGTACTTC. Amino acid sequence: CASSPPNGDRGTQYF. The variable domain in full, with the rest retrieved from reference TRBV18 and TRBJ2-5, is NAGVMQNPRHLVRRRGQEARLRCSPMKGHSHVYWYRQLPEEGLKFMVYLQKENIIDESGMPKERFSAEFPKEGPSILRIQQVVRGDSAAYFCASSPPNGDRGTQYFGPGTRLLVL.

The chain joins TRBV5-1 to TRBJ2-1, with D perhaps matching TRBD1 (6 bases). This CDR3 is built from 14 residues. V gave up 6 bases and J gave up 4 bases, with 14 bases separating them. The V gene's germline CDR1 is SGHRS and CDR2 YFSETQ. The CDR3 DNA sequence: TGCGCCAGCACCTTCGACAGGCAGTACAATGAGCAGTTCTTC. Translated: CASTFDRQYNEQFF.

The V call is TRBV5-1, the J call TRBJ2-1; D uncertain. V was clipped by 0 bases and J by 2 bases, with 9 bases between them. This CDR3 is built from 15 residues. Germline CDR1 and CDR2: SGHRS and YFSETQ. The CDR3, as DNA: TGCGCCAGCAGCTTGGGCGATCATACCTACAATGAGCAGTTCTTC. This translates into CASSLGDHTYNEQFF. The full variable domain, with the rest looked up from reference TRBV5-1 and TRBJ2-1, is KAGVTQTPRYLIKTRGQQVTLSCSPISGHRSVSWYQQTPGQGLQFLFEYFSETQRNKGNFPGRFSGRQFSNSRSEMNVSTLELGDSALYLCASSLGDHTYNEQFFGPGTRLTVL.

In its sample, this clone was seen once. This rearrangement joins TRBV6-5 to TRBJ2-5; TRBD1 is a possible D gene (5 bases). The germline V gene has CDR1 MNHEY and CDR2 SVGAGI. This CDR3 is 16 amino acids long. The ends were cut back, 0 bases at V and 1 base at J, with 12 bases in the middle. The CDR3 here is CASSYSRTTAQETQYF. Written as DNA, the CDR3 is TGTGCCAGCAGTTACTCTAGGACGACAGCCCAAGAGACCCAGTACTTC.

This clone was seen a single time. DNA for the CDR3: TGTGCCAGCAGTTTATCAGACAGGGCCTACAATGAGCAGTTCTTC. Protein product: CASSLSDRAYNEQFF. This chain connects TRBV28 to TRBJ2-1; TRBD1 agrees at 7 bases. Germline V lookup: CDR1 MDHEN, CDR2 SYDVKM. The CDR3 has 15 amino acids. J was trimmed by 2 bases and V by 1 base; bases with no gene match: 2.

The genes are TRBV18 and TRBJ1-3, with D perhaps matching TRBD1 (5 bases). The CDR3 sequence is 17 residues long. Trimming removed 3 bases at V and 1 base at J, with 16 bases between. From germline, CDR1 is KGHSH and CDR2 LQKENI. This chain's CDR3 is CASSPLVDRVSGNTIYF. CDR3 in DNA: TGTGCCAGCTCACCTCTCGTTGACAGAGTGTCTGGAAACACCATATATTTT.

This clone was seen only a few times. The CDR3 region is CASTDPGTSGETQYF. CDR3 bases: TGCGCCAGCACGGATCCCGGGACTAGCGGGGAGACCCAGTACTTC. The V gene is TRBV5-1, the J gene TRBJ2-5, with 12 nucleotides matching TRBD2. V was pared by 6 bases and J by 5 bases, with 8 bases of the junction left unmatched. This CDR3 is built from 15 residues. CDR1 and CDR2 from the germline V gene are SGHRS and YFSETQ.

The chain employs TRBV16 and TRBJ1-2; D is undetermined. V was pared by 0 bases and J by 8 bases, with 7 bases between. Germline V gives CDR1 KGHSY, CDR2 FQNENV. The CDR3 contains 12 residues. As DNA, the CDR3 is TGTGCCAGCAGCCAATCAGCGCAAGGCTACACCTTC. Translating it yields CASSQSAQGYTF.

V usage is TRBV30 and J usage is TRBJ2-6; D perhaps matches TRBD1 (5 bases). Trimming took off 3 bases at V and 0 bases at J, with 9 bases between the two ends. The CDR3 contains 15 residues. Germline V CDR1 and CDR2: GTSNPN, SVGIG (reference sequence). The CDR3 loop is CAWSKGYSGANVLTF. The CDR3 DNA follows: TGTGCCTGGAGCAAGGGGTACTCTGGGGCCAACGTCCTGACTTTC.

This clone was seen more than once but under ten times. The gene calls are TRBV11-2 and TRBJ1-2, with 10 bases that match TRBD1. Germline CDR1 is SGHAT and CDR2 is FQNNGV. The CDR3 spans 16 residues. V dropped 4 bases and J dropped 6; count of bases not matched to a gene: 11. CDR3 in DNA: TGTGCCAGCAGCTCAGATCCGACAGGGGGCCTCGATGGCTACACCTTC. It encodes CASSSDPTGGLDGYTF.

The chain has TRBV5-1 and TRBJ2-1, with 7 bases matching TRBD2. Germline assignment: CDR1 SGHRS and CDR2 YFSETQ. This CDR3 contains 15 residues. V lost 0 bases, J lost 5 bases, and 5 bases stayed unmatched. CDR3 bases: TGCGCCAGCAGCTTGGGTGCGGGAGCCGACAATGAGCAGTTCTTC. Translation gives CASSLGAGADNEQFF.

V usage is TRBV9 and J usage is TRBJ2-2; D might be TRBD2 (5 bases). V lost 3 bases to trimming and J lost 0 bases, with 6 bases between them. The CDR3 length is 14 residues. From germline, CDR1 is SGDLS and CDR2 YYNGEE. CDR3 region: CASSGRSNTGELFF. The CDR3 DNA sequence: TGTGCCAGCAGCGGGAGGTCGAACACCGGGGAGCTGTTTTTT.

This chain links TRBV4-1 with TRBJ1-2; the D gene is possibly TRBD1 (6 bases). Germline loops: CDR1 MGHRA, CDR2 YSYEKL. The V end was cut by 1 base, the J end by 7 bases, with 10 bases between. The CDR3 totals 13 residues. As DNA, the CDR3 is TGCGCCAGCAGCCAAGCTTCAGGGGCTGGCTACACCTTC. This gives the protein CASSQASGAGYTF.

The chain joins TRBV15 to TRBJ2-7, with D possibly being TRBD2 (5 bases). Per germline, CDR1 LNHNV and CDR2 YYDKDF (reference sequence). The CDR3 has 13 amino acids. Deletions cut 1 base from V and 2 bases from J, with 6 bases between. This chain's CDR3 is CATSRGRTYEQYV. CDR3 coding DNA: TGTGCCACCAGCAGAGGGAGGACCTACGAGCAGTACGTC.